This TCR beta chain was captured in a study of T cell responses to AZD1222 COVID-19 vaccine. Turning to this clone: Its target is not known.

Here immunoSEQ multiplex PCR was the method, and the copy in TCRdb shows in-frame clones only, minus some. Here the sample spans about 170,000 clones, around nine tenths being singletons. CDR3 length: 16 residues. Germline V gene data show CDR1 as KGHSH and CDR2 as LQKENI. The V segment lost 3 bases and the J segment 0 bases; nucleotides outside the gene matches: 5. Study-wide findings and caveats: Repertoires were obtained only post-peak T cell response.

The genes are TRBV18 and TRBJ1-3; 7 bases agree with TRBD1. The sequence came from an adult in good health. The input for sequencing was peripheral blood, taken on day 0 of AZD1222 vaccination. CDR3 sequence reads: CASSPGQASSGNTIYF. CDR3 nucleotide sequence: TGTGCCAGCTCACCCGGACAGGCAAGCTCTGGAAACACCATATATTTT.